This TCR beta chain was identified during a study of T-cell memory formation after mild COVID-19. V gave up 6 bases and J gave up 1 base, with 12 bases separating them. Germline-derived CDR1 and CDR2 are ENHRY and SYGVKD. The CDR3 spans 14 residues. TCRdb processed the 5' RACE reads anew with MiXCR; each CDR3 protein has one entry. The data show fewer than 400,000 distinct CDR3 sequences, with 13% seen just once and about a fifth held by the top ten. Sequences were obtained from PBMCs or a T cell subset sorted from them (not recorded which). This clonotype originated in a man aged 18 to 29 who had mild COVID-19 (a few samples of this study predate the infection). Cell type and time point are not known. The V gene is TRBV10-3, the J gene TRBJ2-5; D may be TRBD1 (6 bases). The CDR3 nucleotides read TGTGCCATCAGCCGAGGGACACCCCAAGAGACCCAGTACTTC. Its protein product is CAISRGTPQETQYF.